What follows are 28 T cell receptor beta chains derived from one specimen sequenced in a study of T cells expressing NK-cell markers. TCRdb derives one entry per CDR3 protein from the 5' RACE reads, leaving out DNA. This sample's table has 400,000 to 550,000 distinct CDR3 sequences. The sample taken for sequencing was blood T cells: a sorted CD56 or NKG2C T cell subset, CD4+ or CD8+ T cells, or bulk PBMC T cells (not recorded which). All receptors derive from a woman aged 18 to 75 in good health.

The chain combines TRBV4-1 with TRBJ1-1; as DNA is missing, the TRBD1 call by TCRdb cannot be tested. The germline gives CDR1 MGHRA, CDR2 YSYEKL. The CDR3 contains 15 residues. The CDR3 reads CASSQAVTGDTEAFF.

This chain links TRBV7-2 with TRBJ2-1; the TRBD2 assignment by TCRdb is unverifiable without DNA. The germline V gene has CDR1 SGHTA and CDR2 FQGNSA. The CDR3 has 17 amino acids. The CDR3 sequence: CASSLAPSSGVWNEQFF. The whole variable domain, filled in from reference TRBV7-2 and TRBJ2-1, reads GAGVSQSPSNKVTEKGKDVELRCDPISGHTALYWYRQSLGQGLEFLIYFQGNSAPDKSGLPSDRFSAERTGGSVSTLTIQRTQQEDSAVYLCASSLAPSSGVWNEQFFGPGTRLTVL.

The V gene is TRBV9, the J gene TRBJ2-3; TCRdb indicates TRBD2, and absent DNA this call remains unverified. The germline gives CDR1 SGDLS, CDR2 YYNGEE. The CDR3 spans 16 residues. CDR3 protein: CASSPRLAGLTDTQYF. Full variable domain (outside the CDR3, taken from reference TRBV9 and TRBJ2-3): DSGVTQTPKHLITATGQRVTLRCSPRSGDLSVYWYQQSLDQGLQFLIQYYNGEERAKGNILERFSAQQFPDLHSELNLSSLELGDSALYFCASSPRLAGLTDTQYFGPGTRLTVL.

This chain uses TRBV15 with TRBJ1-5; absent DNA, TCRdb's TRBD1 call cannot be checked. The CDR3 covers 15 residues. Germline loops: CDR1 LNHNV, CDR2 YYDKDF (reference sequence). The CDR3 loop is CATSGLLTGDQPQHF.

This chain links TRBV12-3 or TRBV12-4 with TRBJ2-7; with no DNA, the TCRdb D assignment of TRBD1 cannot be verified. The CDR3 totals 15 residues. This chain's CDR3 is CASTRKPWTGYEQYF.

CDR3 residues: CASSVGLALYNEQFF. The chain couples TRBV9 to TRBJ2-1; TCRdb's D call of TRBD2 is untestable without DNA. Germline-derived CDR1 and CDR2 are SGDLS and YYNGEE. The CDR3 runs to 15 residues.

The chain joins TRBV20-1 to TRBJ2-7; TCRdb indicates TRBD2, and absent DNA this call remains unverified. This CDR3 is 16 amino acids long. Germline V gives CDR1 DFQATT, CDR2 SNEGSKA (reference sequence). This CDR3 reads CSAPGLAVRRVYEQYF.

The gene calls are TRBV6-5 and TRBJ2-2; TCRdb designates TRBD1, a call that cannot be tested without DNA. This CDR3 has 15 residues. The germline V gene encodes CDR1 MNHEY and CDR2 SVGAGI. The CDR3 is CASSYRQENTGELFF.

The chain recombines TRBV6-5 with TRBJ2-1; TCRdb's assignment of TRBD1 cannot be checked, as there is no DNA. The germline CDR1 and CDR2 sequences are MNHEY and SVGAGI. CDR3 length: 15 residues. The CDR3 sequence is CASSSDTGGYNEQFF.

The chain has TRBV7-8 and TRBJ1-6. This CDR3 region has 18 residues. Per germline, CDR1 SGHVS and CDR2 FQNEAQ. CDR3 sequence reads: CASSPLGGLGSYNSPLHF.

The chain recombines TRBV29-1 with TRBJ2-1. This CDR3 has 13 residues. CDR1 and CDR2 from the germline V gene are SQVTM and ANQGSEA. CDR3 amino acids: CSVSQSSYNEQFF.

This chain connects TRBV4-3 to TRBJ2-3; with no DNA, the TCRdb D assignment of TRBD1 cannot be verified. The CDR3 has 18 amino acids. Germline V gene sequence: CDR1 LGHNA, CDR2 YSLEER. The CDR3 sequence: CASSQDFLRGLSTDTQYF.

This chain connects TRBV4-1 to TRBJ2-1; no DNA is available, so the TRBD2 call from TCRdb remains unchecked. This CDR3 spans 16 amino acids. CDR1 and CDR2 (germline): MGHRA, YSYEKL. The CDR3 loop is CASSQEPGLADNEQFF.

The rearrangement uses TRBV6-1 and TRBJ1-5. Per germline, CDR1 MNHNS and CDR2 SASEGT. This CDR3 is 14 amino acids long. The CDR3 loop reads CASTLDYSNQPQHF.

The V and J genes are TRBV6-5 and TRBJ2-2. The CDR3 is made up of 13 amino acids. Germline V CDR1 and CDR2: MNHEY, SVGAGI. The CDR3: CASSYLDAGELFF.

This chain joins TRBV27 and TRBJ2-7; TCRdb's D gene call, TRBD1, goes unchecked for lack of DNA. This CDR3 is 13 amino acids long. Germline V gene data show CDR1 as MNHEY and CDR2 as SMNVEV (reference sequence). The CDR3 spells CASSLGGGYEQYF.

V is TRBV29-1 and J is TRBJ2-7; TCRdb picks TRBD1, but there is no DNA to check that call. Germline V lookup: CDR1 SQVTM, CDR2 ANQGSEA. This CDR3 is built from 12 residues. This CDR3 is CSVTGVTYEQYF.

The chain links TRBV5-1 to TRBJ2-2; without DNA, the TCRdb call of TRBD1 cannot be checked. The CDR3 covers 16 residues. CDR1 is SGHRS and CDR2 is YFSETQ in the germline V gene. The CDR3 protein is CASSYMGLKGSGELFF.

The rearrangement joins TRBV7-9 to TRBJ1-1. The germline V gene encodes CDR1 SEHNR and CDR2 FQNEAQ (reference sequence). The CDR3 has 15 amino acids. The CDR3 is CASSLEGSLNTEAFF. Using reference TRBV7-9 and TRBJ1-1 for the parts outside the CDR3, the full variable domain is DTGVSQNPRHKITKRGQNVTFRCDPISEHNRLYWYRQTLGQGPEFLTYFQNEAQLEKSRLLSDRFSAERPKGSFSTLEIQRTEQGDSAMYLCASSLEGSLNTEAFFGQGTRLTVV.

V is TRBV29-1 and J is TRBJ2-2; TCRdb calls TRBD2, which cannot be checked without DNA. The CDR3 totals 16 residues. Germline CDR1 and CDR2: SQVTM and ANQGSEA. CDR3 residues: CSVPQTPGLNTGELFF.

The genes are TRBV7-8 and TRBJ1-2. This CDR3 spans 14 amino acids. CDR1 is SGHVS, CDR2 FQNEAQ, per germline. The CDR3 here is CASSLGPSKGGYTF.

The chain has TRBV7-8 and TRBJ1-1; there is no DNA to check the TCRdb D call of TRBD1. This CDR3 is 13 amino acids long. Germline values: CDR1 SGHVS, CDR2 FQNEAQ. The CDR3 loop is CASSLTENAEAFF.

The chain is built from TRBV29-1 and TRBJ2-3; absent DNA, TCRdb's TRBD1 call cannot be checked. The CDR3 runs 14 residues. Germline loops: CDR1 SQVTM, CDR2 ANQGSEA. Here the CDR3 reads CSGSGTGGTDTQYF.

The chain links TRBV20-1 to TRBJ2-1; TCRdb proposes TRBD2, but this gene call is untestable without DNA. The germline gives CDR1 DFQATT, CDR2 SNEGSKA (reference sequence). The CDR3 runs 17 residues. The CDR3 loop is CSAGGASGSVAYNEQFF.

The gene calls are TRBV7-2 and TRBJ2-3; TCRdb gives TRBD2 as the D gene, but with no DNA this cannot be confirmed. Germline assignment: CDR1 SGHTA and CDR2 FQGNSA. CDR3 length equals 15 residues. The CDR3 loop is CASSLGVAGTDTQYF.

V and J are TRBV7-2 and TRBJ2-1; TCRdb indicates TRBD2, and absent DNA this call remains unverified. The V gene's germline CDR1 is SGHTA and CDR2 FQGNSA. This CDR3 is 16 amino acids long. This CDR3 reads CASSFRLAGAYNEQFF.

This sequence joins TRBV20-1 and TRBJ1-1; TCRdb lists TRBD1, though no DNA is available to test this call. The CDR3 contains 14 residues. Per the germline V gene, CDR1 is DFQATT and CDR2 is SNEGSKA (reference sequence). CDR3: CSARDRGWNTEAFF.

V is TRBV5-6 and J is TRBJ1-1; TCRdb outputs TRBD1, but without DNA this stays unchecked. The CDR3 is made up of 16 amino acids. The V gene's germline CDR1 is SGHDT and CDR2 YYEEEE. CDR3 region: CASSFDRGQGNTEAFF.